The T cell receptor beta chain described here comes from a study of early T cells in non-severe SARS-CoV-2 infection. Looking at the study overall: The sequenced material was bulk RNA from unsorted whole blood, and its chains were unpaired.

This clonotype was seen repeatedly, ten times or more. CDR3 size: 14 residues. V lost 5 bases and J lost 4, with 14 bases in between. Germline V CDR1 and CDR2: SGHVS, FNYEAQ. The TCR library protocol attached unique molecular identifiers to the individual cDNA molecules. Each CDR3 protein gets one entry after TCRdb re-called the 5' RACE reads with MiXCR. Of about 80,000 distinct CDR3 sequences listed, 5% are singletons. This clonotype originated in an adult who was a healthcare worker with PCR-confirmed SARS-CoV-2 infection or an uninfected control (not recorded which). The chain couples TRBV7-6 to TRBJ2-5; D is possibly TRBD1 (5 bases). The specimen was whole blood, collected at baseline. As DNA, the CDR3 is TGTGCCAGCAGCCCCCTGGGGCCAGGAGAGACCCAGTACTTC. Translated: CASSPLGPGETQYF.